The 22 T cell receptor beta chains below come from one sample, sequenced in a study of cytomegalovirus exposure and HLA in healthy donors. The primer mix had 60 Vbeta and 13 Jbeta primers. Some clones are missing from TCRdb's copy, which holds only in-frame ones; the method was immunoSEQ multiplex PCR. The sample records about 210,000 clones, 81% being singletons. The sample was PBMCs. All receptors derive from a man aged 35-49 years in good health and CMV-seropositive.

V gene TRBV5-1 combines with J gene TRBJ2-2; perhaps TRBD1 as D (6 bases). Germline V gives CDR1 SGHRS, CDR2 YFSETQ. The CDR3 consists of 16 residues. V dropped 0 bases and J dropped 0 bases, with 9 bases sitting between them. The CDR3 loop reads CASSLVSGANTGELFF. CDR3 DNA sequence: TGCGCCAGCAGCTTGGTATCAGGGGCGAACACCGGGGAGCTGTTTTTT. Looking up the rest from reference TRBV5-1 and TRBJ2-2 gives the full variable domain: KAGVTQTPRYLIKTRGQQVTLSCSPISGHRSVSWYQQTPGQGLQFLFEYFSETQRNKGNFPGRFSGRQFSNSRSEMNVSTLELGDSALYLCASSLVSGANTGELFFGEGSRLTVL.

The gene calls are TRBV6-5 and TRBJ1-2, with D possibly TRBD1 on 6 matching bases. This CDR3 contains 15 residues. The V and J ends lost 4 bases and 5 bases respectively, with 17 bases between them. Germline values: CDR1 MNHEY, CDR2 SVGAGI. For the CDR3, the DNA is TGTGCCAGCAGTTCCGGGCGACAGGTGCCATATGGCTACACCTTC. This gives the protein CASSSGRQVPYGYTF.

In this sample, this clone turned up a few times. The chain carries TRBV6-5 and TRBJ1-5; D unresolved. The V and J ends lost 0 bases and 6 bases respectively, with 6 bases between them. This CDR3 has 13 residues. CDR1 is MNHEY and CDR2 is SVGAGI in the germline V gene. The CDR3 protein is CASSYSSGQPQHF. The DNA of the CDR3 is TGTGCCAGCAGTTACTCCTCGGGTCAGCCCCAGCATTTT.

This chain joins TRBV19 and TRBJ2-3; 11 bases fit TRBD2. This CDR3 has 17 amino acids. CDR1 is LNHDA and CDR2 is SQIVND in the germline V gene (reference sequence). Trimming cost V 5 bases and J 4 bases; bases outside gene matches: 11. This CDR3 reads CASSPVISGRVSDTQYF. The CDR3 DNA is TGTGCCAGTAGTCCCGTTATTAGCGGGAGGGTCTCAGATACGCAGTATTTT. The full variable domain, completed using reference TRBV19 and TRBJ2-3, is DGGITQSPKYLFRKEGQNVTLSCEQNLNHDAMYWYRQDPGQGLRLIYYSQIVNDFQKGDIAEGYSVSREKKESFPLTVTSAQKNPTAFYLCASSPVISGRVSDTQYFGPGTRLTVL.

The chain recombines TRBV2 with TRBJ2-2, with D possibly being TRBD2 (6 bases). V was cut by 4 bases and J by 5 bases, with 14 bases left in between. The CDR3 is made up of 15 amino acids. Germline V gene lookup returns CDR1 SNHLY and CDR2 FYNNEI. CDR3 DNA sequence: TGTGCCAGCAGTGGCGGCCCGGCGGGGACCGGGGAGCTGTTTTTT. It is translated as CASSGGPAGTGELFF.

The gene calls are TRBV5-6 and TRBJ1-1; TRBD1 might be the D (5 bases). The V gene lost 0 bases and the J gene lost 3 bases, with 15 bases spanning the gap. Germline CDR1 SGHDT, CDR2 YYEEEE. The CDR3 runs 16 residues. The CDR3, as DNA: TGTGCCAGCAGCTTGGTACCTCAGGGCGGGGACACTGAAGCTTTCTTT. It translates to CASSLVPQGGDTEAFF. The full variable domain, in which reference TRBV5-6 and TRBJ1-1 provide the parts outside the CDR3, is DAGVTQSPTHLIKTRGQQVTLRCSPKSGHDTVSWYQQALGQGPQFIFQYYEEEERQRGNFPDRFSGHQFPNYSSELNVNALLLGDSALYLCASSLVPQGGDTEAFFGQGTRLTVV.

The CDR3 reads CASSLDRVTKNIQYF. The CDR3 DNA follows: TGTGCCAGCAGCTTAGACCGAGTGACCAAAAACATTCAGTACTTC. The chain employs TRBV7-2 and TRBJ2-4; D is uncertain. Germline-derived CDR1 and CDR2 are SGHTA and FQGNSA. This CDR3 has 15 amino acids. V lost 1 base, J lost 2 bases, and 9 bases lay in between.

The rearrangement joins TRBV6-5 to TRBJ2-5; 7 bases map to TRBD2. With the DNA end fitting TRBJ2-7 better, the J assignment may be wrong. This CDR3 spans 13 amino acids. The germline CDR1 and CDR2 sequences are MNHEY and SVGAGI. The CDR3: CASHRGGTYEQYF. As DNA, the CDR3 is TGTGCCAGCCACCGCGGGGGAACCTACGAGCAGTACTTC.

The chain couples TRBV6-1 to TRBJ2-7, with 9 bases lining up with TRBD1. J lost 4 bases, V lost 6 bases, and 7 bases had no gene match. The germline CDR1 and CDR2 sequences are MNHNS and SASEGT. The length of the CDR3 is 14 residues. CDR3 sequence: CASRPRTGAYEQYF. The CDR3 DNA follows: TGTGCCAGCAGACCCAGGACAGGGGCGTACGAGCAGTACTTC.

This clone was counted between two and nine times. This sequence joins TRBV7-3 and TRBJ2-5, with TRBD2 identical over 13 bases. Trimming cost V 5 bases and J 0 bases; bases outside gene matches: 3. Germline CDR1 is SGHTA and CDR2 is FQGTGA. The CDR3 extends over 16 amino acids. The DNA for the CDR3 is TGTGCCAGCAGCCCAGGGACTAGCGGGAACCAAGAGACCCAGTACTTC. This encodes CASSPGTSGNQETQYF.

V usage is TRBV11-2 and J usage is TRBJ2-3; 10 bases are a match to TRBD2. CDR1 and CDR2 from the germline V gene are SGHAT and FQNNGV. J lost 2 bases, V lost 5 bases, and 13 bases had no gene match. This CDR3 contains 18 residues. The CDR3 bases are TGTGCCAGCAGCCCTCGTAGTAGCGGGGGGACCCACACAGATACGCAGTATTTT. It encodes CASSPRSSGGTHTDTQYF.

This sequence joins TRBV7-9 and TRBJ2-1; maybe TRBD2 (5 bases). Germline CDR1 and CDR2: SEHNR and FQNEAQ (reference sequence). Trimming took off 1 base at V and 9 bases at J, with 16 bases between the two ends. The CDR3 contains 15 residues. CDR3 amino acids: CASSLGFLRASEQFF. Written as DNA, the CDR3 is TGTGCCAGCAGCTTAGGCTTTTTGCGGGCCAGTGAGCAGTTCTTC.

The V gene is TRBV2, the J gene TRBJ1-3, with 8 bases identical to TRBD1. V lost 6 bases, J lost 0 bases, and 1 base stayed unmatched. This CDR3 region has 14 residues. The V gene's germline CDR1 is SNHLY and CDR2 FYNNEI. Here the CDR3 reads CASRTGDSGNTIYF. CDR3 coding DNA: TGTGCCAGCAGGACAGGGGACTCTGGAAACACCATATATTTT.

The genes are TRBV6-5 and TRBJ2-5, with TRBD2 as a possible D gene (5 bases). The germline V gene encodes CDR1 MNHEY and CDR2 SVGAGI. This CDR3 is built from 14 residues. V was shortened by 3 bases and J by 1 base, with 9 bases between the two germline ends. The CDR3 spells CASSYSGIQETQYF. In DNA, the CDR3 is TGTGCCAGCAGTTATTCCGGGATCCAAGAGACCCAGTACTTC.

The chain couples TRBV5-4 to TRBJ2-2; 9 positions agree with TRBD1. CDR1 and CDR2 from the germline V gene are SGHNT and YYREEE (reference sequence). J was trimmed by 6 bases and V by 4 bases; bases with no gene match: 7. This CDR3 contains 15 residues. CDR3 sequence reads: CASSPRDREAGELFF. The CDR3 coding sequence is TGTGCCAGCAGCCCCCGGGACAGGGAGGCCGGGGAGCTGTTTTTT.

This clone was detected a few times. The CDR3 nucleotides are TGCGCCAGCAGCCAGACAGGGCGGAACACTGAAGCTTTCTTT. Protein sequence: CASSQTGRNTEAFF. The V call is TRBV4-1, the J call TRBJ1-1; 7 bases fit TRBD1. The germline CDR1 and CDR2 sequences are MGHRA and YSYEKL. V shed 3 bases and J 1 base; nucleotides not matched to a gene: 2. The CDR3 sequence is 14 residues long.

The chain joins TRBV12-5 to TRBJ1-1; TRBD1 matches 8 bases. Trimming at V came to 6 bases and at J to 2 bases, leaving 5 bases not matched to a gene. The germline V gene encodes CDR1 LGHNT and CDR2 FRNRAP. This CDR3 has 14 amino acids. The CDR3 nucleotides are TGTGCTAGTGGGGCGGACAGGGTTAACACTGAAGCTTTCTTT. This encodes CASGADRVNTEAFF. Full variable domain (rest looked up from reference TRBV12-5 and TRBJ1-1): DARVTQTPRHKVTEMGQEVTMRCQPILGHNTVFWYRQTMMQGLELLAYFRNRAPLDDSGMPKDRFSAEMPDATLATLKIQPSEPRDSAVYFCASGADRVNTEAFFGQGTRLTVV.

This chain's CDR3 is CASSPRQGTNEKLFF. The CDR3 bases are TGTGCCAGCAGCCCACGACAGGGGACTAATGAAAAACTGTTTTTT. V gene TRBV27 combines with J gene TRBJ1-4; 8 bases line up with TRBD1. This CDR3 has 15 amino acids. Germline CDR1 is MNHEY and CDR2 is SMNVEV (reference sequence). J gave up 2 bases and V 6 bases, and 5 bases lay outside the gene matches.

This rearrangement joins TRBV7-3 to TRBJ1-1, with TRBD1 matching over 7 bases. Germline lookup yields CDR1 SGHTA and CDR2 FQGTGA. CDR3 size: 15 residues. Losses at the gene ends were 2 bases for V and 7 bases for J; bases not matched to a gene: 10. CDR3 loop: CASSLVPGQPNEAFF. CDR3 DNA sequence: TGTGCCAGCAGCTTAGTTCCGGGACAGCCAAATGAAGCTTTCTTT.

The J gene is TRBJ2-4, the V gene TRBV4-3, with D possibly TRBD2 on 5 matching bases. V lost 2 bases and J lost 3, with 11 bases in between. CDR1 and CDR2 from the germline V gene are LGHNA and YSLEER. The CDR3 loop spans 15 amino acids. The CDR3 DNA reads TGCGCCAGCAGCCAAAGGCTAGAGGGCAAAAACATTCAGTACTTC. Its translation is CASSQRLEGKNIQYF.

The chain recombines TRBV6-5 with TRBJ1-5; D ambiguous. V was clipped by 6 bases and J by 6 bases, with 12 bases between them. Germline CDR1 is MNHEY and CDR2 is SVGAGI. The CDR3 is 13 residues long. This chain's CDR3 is CASRSTWSQPQHF. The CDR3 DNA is TGTGCCAGCAGGTCGACTTGGAGTCAGCCCCAGCATTTT.

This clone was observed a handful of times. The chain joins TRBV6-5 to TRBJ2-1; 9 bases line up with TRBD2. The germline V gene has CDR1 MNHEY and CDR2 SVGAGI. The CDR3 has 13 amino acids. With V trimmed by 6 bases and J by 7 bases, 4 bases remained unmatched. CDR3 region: CASSLAGPNEQFF. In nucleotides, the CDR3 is TGTGCCAGCAGCCTAGCGGGGCCAAATGAGCAGTTCTTC.